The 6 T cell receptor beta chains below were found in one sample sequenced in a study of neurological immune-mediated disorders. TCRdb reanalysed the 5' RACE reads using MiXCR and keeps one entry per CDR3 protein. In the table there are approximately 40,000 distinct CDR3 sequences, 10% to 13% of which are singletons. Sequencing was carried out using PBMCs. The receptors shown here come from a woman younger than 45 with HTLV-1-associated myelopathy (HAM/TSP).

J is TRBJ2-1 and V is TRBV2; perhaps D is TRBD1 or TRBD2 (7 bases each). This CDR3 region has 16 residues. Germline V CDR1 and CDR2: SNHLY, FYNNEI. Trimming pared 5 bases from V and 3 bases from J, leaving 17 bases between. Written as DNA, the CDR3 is TGTGCCAGCAGTACCCAGGGGGGAGGGGGCTACAATGAGCAGTTCTTC. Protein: CASSTQGGGGYNEQFF. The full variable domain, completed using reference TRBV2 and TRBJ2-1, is EPEVTQTPSHQVTQMGQEVILRCVPISNHLYFYWYRQILGQKVEFLVSFYNNEISEKSEIFDDQFSVERPDGSNFTLKIRSTKLEDSAMYFCASSTQGGGGYNEQFFGPGTRLTVL.

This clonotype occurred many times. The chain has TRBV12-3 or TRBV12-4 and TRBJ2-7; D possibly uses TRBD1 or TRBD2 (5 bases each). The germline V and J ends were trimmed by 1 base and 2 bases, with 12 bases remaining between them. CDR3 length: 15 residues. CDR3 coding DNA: TGTGCCAGCAGTTTAGGAGCAGGGAGTCCCTACGAGCAGTACTTC. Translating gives CASSLGAGSPYEQYF.

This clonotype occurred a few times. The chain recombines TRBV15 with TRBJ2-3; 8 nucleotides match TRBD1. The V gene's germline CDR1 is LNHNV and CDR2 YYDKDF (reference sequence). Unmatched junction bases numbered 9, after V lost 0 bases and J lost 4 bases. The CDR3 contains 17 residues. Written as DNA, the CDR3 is TGTGCCACCAGCAGAGACACGGGACAGGACATCTCAGATACGCAGTATTTT. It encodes CATSRDTGQDISDTQYF.

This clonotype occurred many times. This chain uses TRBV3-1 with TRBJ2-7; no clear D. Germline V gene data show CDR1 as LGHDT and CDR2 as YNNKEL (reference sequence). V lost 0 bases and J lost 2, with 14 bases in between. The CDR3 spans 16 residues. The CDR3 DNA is TGTGCCAGCAGCCAAGAGGGCAGAAGGAGACCCTACGAGCAGTACTTC. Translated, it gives CASSQEGRRRPYEQYF.

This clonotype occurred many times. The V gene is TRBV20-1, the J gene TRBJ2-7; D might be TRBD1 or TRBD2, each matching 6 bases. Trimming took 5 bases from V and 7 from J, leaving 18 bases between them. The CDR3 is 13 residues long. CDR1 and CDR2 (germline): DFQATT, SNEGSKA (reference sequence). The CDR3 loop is CSAVLSGAGEQYF. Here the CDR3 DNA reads TGCAGTGCTGTATTGTCAGGGGCGGGAGAGCAGTACTTC.

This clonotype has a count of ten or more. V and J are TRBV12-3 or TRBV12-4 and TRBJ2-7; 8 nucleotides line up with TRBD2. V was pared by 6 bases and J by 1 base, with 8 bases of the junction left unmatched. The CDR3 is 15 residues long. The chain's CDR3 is CASSPQGGGSYEQYF. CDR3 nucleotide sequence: TGTGCCAGCAGCCCCCAAGGCGGGGGGTCCTACGAGCAGTACTTC.